This TCR beta chain was recovered during a study of T cell repertoires in cytomegalovirus infection (dated by TCRdb to between 2018 and 2021). Regarding the study in general: Because public TCR beta signatures pointed to carriage of CMV infection together with the matching HLA type, the HLA type of each donor mattered for the analysis.

For CDR1 and CDR2, the germline V gene lists SGHVS and FNYEAQ. The CDR3 spans 15 residues, from the cysteine through the phenylalanine. Only the CDR3 portion is preserved as DNA: 45 bases, with reading frame beginning at the first base. V trim: 1 base; J trim: 4 bases; unmatched bases: 5. Study-level results and caveats: The ex vivo response was dominated by HLA-C-restricted CMV-specific TCR beta clonotypes, which also provided the single most frequent clonotype in two of eight donors. Cumulative frequency of public TCR beta family members discriminated carriers of CMV infection plus the relevant HLA type in this cohort and an independent approximately 350-donor cohort.

Sequencing was carried out with an Illumina HiSeq 1500. TCRdb redid the processing of the public reads, applying fastp at Q25 and MiXCR, and retained in-frame beta chains. CDR3 protein sequences are deduplicated, and each keeps its most common genes and DNA. The sample has around 450,000 distinct CDR3 sequences on record, roughly 30% of them singletons. About 13% of the sample is taken by the ten largest. This clonotype came up a few times. Its recognized antigen is unknown. No base qualities exist here, and no much larger clone lies one base off it. The rearranged chain carries TRBV7-6 and TRBJ1-1; TRBD1 matches 8 bases in the middle. Specimen: PBMCs. The receptor's source is a human donor in good health (CMV status not recorded). Some clones in this sample may be carry-over from other donors' samples. The CDR3 protein is CASSLVQGASTEAFF. The nucleotide sequence reads as follows: TGTGCCAGCAGCTTAGTTCAGGGGGCTAGCACTGAAGCTTTCTTT.